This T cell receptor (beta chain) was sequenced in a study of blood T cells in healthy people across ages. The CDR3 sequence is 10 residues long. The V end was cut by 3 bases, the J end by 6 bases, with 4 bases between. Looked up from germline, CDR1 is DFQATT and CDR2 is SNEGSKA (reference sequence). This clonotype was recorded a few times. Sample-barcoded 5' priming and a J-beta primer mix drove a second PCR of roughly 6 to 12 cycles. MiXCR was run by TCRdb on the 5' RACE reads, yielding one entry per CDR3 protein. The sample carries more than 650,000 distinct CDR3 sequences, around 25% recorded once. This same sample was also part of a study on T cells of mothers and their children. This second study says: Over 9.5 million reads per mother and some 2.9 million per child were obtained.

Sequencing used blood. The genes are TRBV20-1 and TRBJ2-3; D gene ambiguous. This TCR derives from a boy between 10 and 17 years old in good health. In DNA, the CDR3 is TGCAGTGCTAGGGGGGATACGCAGTATTTT. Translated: CSARGDTQYF.